This T cell receptor beta chain is from a study of PD-L1 blockade in urothelial cancer. Using immunoSEQ multiplex PCR, the repertoire was profiled, and TCRdb retains in-frame clones only, with some absent. Of about 72,000 clones in the sample, approximately 84% were seen once. Time point given: pretreatment peripheral blood. The CDR3 is 15 amino acids. The V gene's germline CDR1 is MDHEN and CDR2 SYDVKM. The V segment lost 6 bases and the J segment 7 bases; nucleotides outside the gene matches: 9. This sequence joins TRBV28 and TRBJ2-1, with 10 bases aligning to TRBD1. The source of this sequence is a man aged 60 to 69 with urothelial cancer. Sequenced here: PBMCs, sampled around atezolizumab (anti-PD-L1) treatment. The CDR3 region is CASSYQGTGVNEQFF. The CDR3, as DNA: TGTGCCAGCAGCTACCAGGGGACAGGGGTGAATGAGCAGTTCTTC.